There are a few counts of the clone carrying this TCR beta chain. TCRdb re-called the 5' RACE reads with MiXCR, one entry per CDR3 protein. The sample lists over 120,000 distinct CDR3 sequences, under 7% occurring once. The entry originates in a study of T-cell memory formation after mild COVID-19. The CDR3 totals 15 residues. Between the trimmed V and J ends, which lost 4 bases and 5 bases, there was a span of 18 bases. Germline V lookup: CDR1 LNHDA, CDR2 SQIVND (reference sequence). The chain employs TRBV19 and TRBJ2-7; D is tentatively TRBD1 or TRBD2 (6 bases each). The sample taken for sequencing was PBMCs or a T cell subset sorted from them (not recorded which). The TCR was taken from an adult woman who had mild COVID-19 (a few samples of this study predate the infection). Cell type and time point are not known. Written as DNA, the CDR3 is TGTGCCAGTAGTAGTGGAGGAGGGGGGCACAACGAGCAGTACTTC. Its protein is CASSSGGGGHNEQYF. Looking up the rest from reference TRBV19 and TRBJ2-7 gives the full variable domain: DGGITQSPKYLFRKEGQNVTLSCEQNLNHDAMYWYRQDPGQGLRLIYYSQIVNDFQKGDIAEGYSVSREKKESFPLTVTSAQKNPTAFYLCASSSGGGGHNEQYFGPGTRLTVT.